These 9 T cell receptor beta chains originate from one sample sequenced in a study of early T cells in non-severe SARS-CoV-2 infection. One entry per CDR3 protein results from TCRdb running MiXCR on the 5' RACE reads. The sample consists of over 85,000 distinct CDR3 sequences, roughly 17% of them appearing once. Material: whole blood. These TCRs come from an adult who was a healthcare worker with PCR-confirmed SARS-CoV-2 infection or an uninfected control (not recorded which).

CDR3 sequence (DNA): TGTGCCAGCAGTTTATCGGGCGGGGGGACCCCCTACGAGCAGTACTTC. As protein: CASSLSGGGTPYEQYF. The gene calls are TRBV27 and TRBJ2-7; 8 nucleotides line up with TRBD2. This CDR3 region has 16 residues. Germline loops: CDR1 MNHEY, CDR2 SMNVEV (reference sequence). Trimming took 0 bases from V and 2 from J; bases not matched to a gene: 6.

The chain joins TRBV5-4 to TRBJ2-2; 11 nucleotides align to TRBD1. The germline V gene encodes CDR1 SGHNT and CDR2 YYREEE (reference sequence). The CDR3 extends over 15 amino acids. The trim removed 3 bases at V and 3 bases at J, leaving 1 base unmatched. Here the CDR3 reads CASSSDRGHTGELFF. As DNA, the CDR3 is TGTGCCAGCAGCTCGGACAGGGGGCACACCGGGGAGCTGTTTTTT.

The V gene is TRBV10-2, the J gene TRBJ2-7, with a possible D match to TRBD1 (6 bases). CDR1 is WSHSY and CDR2 is SAAADI in the germline V gene. CDR3 length: 14 residues. V dropped 7 bases and J dropped 2 bases, with 15 bases sitting between them. CDR3 bases: TGCGCCAGCACCTGGGACACTGATACCTACGAGCAGTACTTC. This sequence encodes CASTWDTDTYEQYF.

This clonotype came up a few times. The chain combines TRBV19 with TRBJ2-1; 14 bases line up with TRBD2. This CDR3 has 16 residues. The germline gives CDR1 LNHDA, CDR2 SQIVND (reference sequence). V gave up 5 bases and J gave up 4 bases; unmatched junction bases: 4. This CDR3 reads CASSGRTSGGYNEQFF. In DNA, the CDR3 is TGTGCCAGTAGTGGTCGGACTAGCGGGGGGTACAATGAGCAGTTCTTC.

This clonotype appeared many times. This chain links TRBV7-2 with TRBJ2-5; weak D call: TRBD1 (5 bases). Germline V gives CDR1 SGHTA, CDR2 FQGNSA. This CDR3 spans 15 amino acids. V gave up 5 bases and J gave up 5 bases, with 18 bases separating them. CDR3 sequence reads: CASSPDRLGSETQYF. The CDR3 DNA sequence: TGTGCCAGCAGCCCAGACAGACTGGGGTCGGAGACCCAGTACTTC.

This clonotype turned up a few times. The V call is TRBV4-2, the J call TRBJ2-2; D assignment may be TRBD1 or TRBD2 (5 bases each). V dropped 1 base and J dropped 6 bases, with 9 bases sitting between them. The CDR3 has 14 amino acids. Germline V lookup: CDR1 LGHNA, CDR2 YNFKEQ. The CDR3 sequence: CASSQVGVAGELFF. The DNA of the CDR3 is TGTGCCAGCAGCCAAGTGGGGGTCGCCGGGGAGCTGTTTTTT.

The CDR3 reads CATSVGPADTQYF. In DNA, the CDR3 is TGTGCCACCAGTGTTGGACCGGCAGATACGCAGTATTTT. This chain connects TRBV24-1 to TRBJ2-3; unclear D gene. CDR3 length: 13 residues. CDR1 and CDR2 (germline): KGHDR, SFDVKD. The ends were cut back, 5 bases at V and 4 bases at J, with 9 bases in the middle.

This chain links TRBV4-3 with TRBJ1-1; no reliable D call. Germline V CDR1 and CDR2: LGHNA, YSLEER. V was pared by 1 base and J by 10 bases, with 13 bases between. This CDR3 spans 13 amino acids. In DNA, the CDR3 is TGCGCCAGCAGCCAAGCCGGGTTCGAGGGAGCTTTCTTT. Translated: CASSQAGFEGAFF.

This clonotype was seen only a few times. This chain links TRBV18 with TRBJ2-3; 8 nucleotides line up with TRBD1. Germline V lookup: CDR1 KGHSH, CDR2 LQKENI. The junction had 10 bases not matched to a gene; V was cut back by 0 bases and J by 5 bases. This CDR3 is 17 amino acids long. CDR3 coding DNA: TGTGCCAGCTCACCACCCCTCCCTAGGGACAGGAAAGATACGCAGTATTTT. The encoded protein is CASSPPLPRDRKDTQYF.